This T cell receptor beta chain was sequenced in a study of early stage breast cancer tumors. The overall study: ER+/PR+/HER2- status applied to about 70% of the 16 invasive breast tumors.

Produced via immunoSEQ multiplex PCR; TCRdb's table is partial and in-frame only. Among about 72,000 clones listed, around four fifths were seen once. Study-level results: Functional markers like CD4, CD8 and FOXP3 were missed in bulk sequencing. In about 90% of the 16 patients, blood comparison separated tumor from normal breast. Most shared enriched TCRB sequences were commonly generated ones.

As for this clone: No antigen is known for it.

The CDR3 is 14 amino acids. Looked up from germline, CDR1 is SNHLY and CDR2 is FYNNEI. V was clipped by 7 bases and J by 3 bases; unmatched bases: 4. Sequencing used blood. This clonotype was sampled from a person in their sixties with breast cancer. The chain uses TRBV2 and TRBJ2-3; 10 nucleotides agree with TRBD2. Here the CDR3 reads CASTKREGTDTQYF. The CDR3 DNA reads as TGTGCCAGCACGAAGCGGGAGGGGACAGATACGCAGTATTTT.